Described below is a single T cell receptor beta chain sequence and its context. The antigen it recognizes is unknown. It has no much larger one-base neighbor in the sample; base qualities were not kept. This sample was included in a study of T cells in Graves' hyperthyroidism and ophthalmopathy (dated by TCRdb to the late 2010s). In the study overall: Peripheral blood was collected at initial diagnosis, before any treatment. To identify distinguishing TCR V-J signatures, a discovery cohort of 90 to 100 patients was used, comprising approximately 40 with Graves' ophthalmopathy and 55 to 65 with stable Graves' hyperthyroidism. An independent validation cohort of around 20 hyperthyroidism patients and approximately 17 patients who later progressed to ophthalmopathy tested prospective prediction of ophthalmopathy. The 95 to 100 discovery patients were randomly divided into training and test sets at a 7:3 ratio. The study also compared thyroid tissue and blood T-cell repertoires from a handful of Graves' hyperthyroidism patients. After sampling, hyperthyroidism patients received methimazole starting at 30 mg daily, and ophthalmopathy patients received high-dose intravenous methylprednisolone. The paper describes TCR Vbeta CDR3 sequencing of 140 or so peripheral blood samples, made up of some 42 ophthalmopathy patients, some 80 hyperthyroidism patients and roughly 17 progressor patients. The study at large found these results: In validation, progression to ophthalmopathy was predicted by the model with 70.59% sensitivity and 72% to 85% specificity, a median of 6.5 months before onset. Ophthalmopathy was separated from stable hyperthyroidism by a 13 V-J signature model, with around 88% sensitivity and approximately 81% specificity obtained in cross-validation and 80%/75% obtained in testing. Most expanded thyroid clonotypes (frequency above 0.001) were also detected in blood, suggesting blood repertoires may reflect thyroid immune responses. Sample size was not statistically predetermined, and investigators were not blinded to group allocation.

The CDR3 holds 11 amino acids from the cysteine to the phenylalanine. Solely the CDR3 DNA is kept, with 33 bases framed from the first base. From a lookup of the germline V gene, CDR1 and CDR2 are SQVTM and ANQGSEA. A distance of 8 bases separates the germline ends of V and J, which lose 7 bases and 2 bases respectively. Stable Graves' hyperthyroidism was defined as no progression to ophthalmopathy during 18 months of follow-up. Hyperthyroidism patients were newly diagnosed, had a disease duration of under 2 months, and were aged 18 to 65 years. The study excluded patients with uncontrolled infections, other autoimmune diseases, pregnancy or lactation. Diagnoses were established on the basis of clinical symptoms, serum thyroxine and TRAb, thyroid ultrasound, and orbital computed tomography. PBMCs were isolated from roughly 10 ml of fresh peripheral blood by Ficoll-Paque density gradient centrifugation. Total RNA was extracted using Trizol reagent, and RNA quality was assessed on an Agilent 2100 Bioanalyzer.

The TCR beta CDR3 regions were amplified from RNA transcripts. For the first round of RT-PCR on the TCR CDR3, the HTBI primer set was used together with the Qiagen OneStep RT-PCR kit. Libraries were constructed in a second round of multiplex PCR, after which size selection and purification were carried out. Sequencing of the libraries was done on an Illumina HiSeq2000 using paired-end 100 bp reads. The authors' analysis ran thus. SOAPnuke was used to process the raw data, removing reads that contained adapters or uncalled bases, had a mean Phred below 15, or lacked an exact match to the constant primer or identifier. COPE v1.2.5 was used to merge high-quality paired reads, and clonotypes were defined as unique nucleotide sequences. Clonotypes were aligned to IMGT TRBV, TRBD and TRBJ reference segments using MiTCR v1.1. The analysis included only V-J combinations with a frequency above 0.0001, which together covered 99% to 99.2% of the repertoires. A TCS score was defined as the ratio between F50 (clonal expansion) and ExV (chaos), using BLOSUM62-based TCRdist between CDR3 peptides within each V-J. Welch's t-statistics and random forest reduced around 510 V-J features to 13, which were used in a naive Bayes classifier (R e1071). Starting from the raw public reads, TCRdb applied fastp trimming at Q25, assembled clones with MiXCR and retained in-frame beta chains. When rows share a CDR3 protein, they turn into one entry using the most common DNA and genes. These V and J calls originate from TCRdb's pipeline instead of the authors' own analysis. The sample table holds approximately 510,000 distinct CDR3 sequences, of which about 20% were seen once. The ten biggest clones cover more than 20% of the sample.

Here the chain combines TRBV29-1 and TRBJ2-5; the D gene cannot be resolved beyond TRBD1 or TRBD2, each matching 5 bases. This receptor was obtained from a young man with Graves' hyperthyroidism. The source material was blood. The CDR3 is CSGGPQETQYF. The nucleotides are TGCAGCGGGGGACCGCAAGAGACCCAGTACTTC.